This T cell receptor beta chain was profiled in a study of beta chain features in type 1 diabetes. Blood was drawn once from each donor into heparinised tubes. The draws averaged approximately 110 mL. The trim removed 7 bases at V and 2 bases at J, leaving 9 bases unmatched. CDR1 is SGHTA, CDR2 FQGNSA, per germline. The CDR3 covers 16 residues. Concerning this clone itself: Its antigen is currently unknown.

Reverse transcription of all isolated RNA meant that expressed TCRB transcripts were sequenced. TCRdb's copy holds only in-frame clones and misses some; the assay was immunoSEQ multiplex PCR. The profile shows hundreds of thousands of clones, 9% to 10% of them singletons. Overall study results and limits: A potential PCR bias toward shorter templates would be equal in patient and control samples.

The receptor's source is a woman aged 18-30 years in good health. The sequencing input was naive CD4+ T cells from blood. The gene calls are TRBV7-2 and TRBJ1-5, with 9 positions matching TRBD1. The CDR3 protein is CASTPYRGPGNQPQHF. CDR3 DNA: TGTGCCAGCACTCCGTACAGGGGGCCGGGCAATCAGCCCCAGCATTTT.